This T cell receptor (beta chain) comes out of a study of blood T cell repertoires in COVID-19. The wider study: There were acute and convalescent COVID-19 samples, and they came from the United States, Italy and Spain. The analysed material was cDNA or gDNA that came from T cells, B-cell-depleted T cells, or PBMCs.

Original processing notes: Nucleated cell number was recorded as an estimate derived from reference gene primer amplification. Libraries were prepared by immunoSEQ multiplex PCR; TCRdb keeps only in-frame clonotypes and omits some of them. V and J calls and clone size come straight from that table; D and trimming were deduced from the DNA. The sample carries about 140,000 clones, roughly four fifths recorded once. The junction had 11 bases not matched to a gene; V was cut back by 0 bases and J by 12 bases. The V gene's germline CDR1 is LGHDT and CDR2 YNNKEL (reference sequence). The CDR3 runs 16 residues.

The source is a woman over 75 with active or convalescent COVID-19. J is TRBJ2-1 and V is TRBV3-1 (or the pseudogene TRBV3-2), with 10 bases aligning to TRBD2. The sequenced sample was peripheral blood. CDR3: CASSQDLGAGGQRQFF. DNA for the CDR3: TGTGCCAGCAGCCAAGATCTGGGAGCGGGGGGGCAGCGGCAGTTCTTC.